The text below deals with one TCR beta chain. This sample was included in a study of blood T cell repertoires in COVID-19. V lost 8 bases, J lost 6 bases, and 21 bases lay in between. From germline, CDR1 is MDHEN and CDR2 SYDVKM. CDR3 length: 15 amino acids. Which cohort a participant joined came from the clinical history participants gave. TCRdb's copy holds only in-frame clones and misses some; the assay was immunoSEQ multiplex PCR. The table lists about 210,000 clones, 65% to 90% of them singletons. Material for sequencing was PBMCs or T cells enriched from blood (not recorded which). The chain links TRBV28 to TRBJ2-3, with D possibly being TRBD1 (6 bases). The receptor comes from a woman aged 45-65 years with acute COVID-19. The CDR3 DNA is TGTGCCAGCGGCGGGTTGGGGGCCCGCCGGGATACGCAGTATTTT. Translated, it gives CASGGLGARRDTQYF.